The clone carrying this T cell receptor beta chain appeared a few times. Its antigen is not known. From whole blood left unfractionated, total RNA was extracted. Individual cDNA molecules in this library carried unique molecular identifiers. As originally analysed: 96,000 or so TCRs per sample was the median, with a range of roughly 20,000 to 700,000. TCRdb redid the calling of the reads with MiXCR, one entry per CDR3 protein. The V and J calls and clone size come from TCRdb's table, not from the authors' own analysis. The repertoire holds 100,000 to 150,000 distinct CDR3 sequences, with approximately 9.3% as singletons. This specimen comes from a study of human T cells and chemical hapten exposure. General study results and limits: Unchanged with DPC sensitization were TCRs above 1 in 1000 frequency.

J gave up 0 bases and V 0 bases, and 5 bases lay outside the gene matches. The CDR3 spans 17 residues. The V gene's germline CDR1 is MNHEY and CDR2 SVGEGT. The source of this sequence is a human donor in good health. Some clones in this sample may be carry-over from other donors' samples. V gene TRBV6-2 or TRBV6-3 combines with J gene TRBJ2-1; 7 bases are a match to TRBD1. The sample was whole blood. The CDR3 DNA is TGTGCCAGCAGTTACTCTAGACAGGGCCCCTCCTACAATGAGCAGTTCTTC. It encodes CASSYSRQGPSYNEQFF.